The 20 T cell receptor beta chains given below trace back to one sample, sequenced in a study. TCRdb recomputed calls from the RT-PCR reads with MiXCR, one row per CDR3 protein. Here the sample spans fewer than 800,000 distinct CDR3 sequences, more than 13% being singletons. The sample taken for sequencing was memory CD4+ T cells from blood. Receptor source: a female donor in good health, serving as a healthy control.

This clonotype was detected ten times or more. The chain carries TRBV29-1 and TRBJ2-5; 9 positions agree with TRBD2. CDR3 size: 13 residues. Germline V gene data show CDR1 as SQVTM and CDR2 as ANQGSEA. The trim removed 6 bases at V and 5 bases at J, leaving 7 bases unmatched. The CDR3 sequence: CSVAGGSQETQYF. The CDR3 DNA reads as TGCAGCGTGGCGGGAGGGTCACAGGAGACCCAGTACTTC.

The table lists this clonotype with many counts. The CDR3 reads CASSPFSDGAKNIQYF. CDR3 nucleotide sequence: TGTGCCAGCAGTCCCTTTTCCGACGGGGCCAAAAACATTCAGTACTTC. V is TRBV28 and J is TRBJ2-4; D uncertain. Germline V gene lookup returns CDR1 MDHEN and CDR2 SYDVKM. The CDR3 consists of 16 residues. V was clipped by 5 bases and J by 1 base, with 15 bases between them.

V usage is TRBV5-1 and J usage is TRBJ1-1; tentative D call: TRBD1 (5 bases). The V gene lost 2 bases and the J gene lost 0 bases, with 11 bases spanning the gap. The V gene's germline CDR1 is SGHRS and CDR2 YFSETQ. This CDR3 region has 15 residues. The DNA for the CDR3 is TGCGCCAGCAGCTTCCAGGGCTTGTTGAACACTGAAGCTTTCTTT. Protein: CASSFQGLLNTEAFF.

This clonotype was counted only a few times. The chain uses TRBV7-2 and TRBJ2-3; 11 positions match TRBD2. The CDR3 consists of 15 residues. V shed 8 bases, J shed 4 bases, and the junction held 8 bases outside the gene matches. Germline V gene lookup returns CDR1 SGHTA and CDR2 FQGNSA. The CDR3 bases are TGTGCCAGCGGACGTAGCGGGGGGGGTTCAGATACGCAGTATTTT. This translates into CASGRSGGGSDTQYF.

The chain combines TRBV6-1 with TRBJ2-2; D is ambiguous. V lost 8 bases to trimming and J lost 6 bases, with 10 bases between them. Germline V gene sequence: CDR1 MNHNS, CDR2 SASEGT. The CDR3 extends over 12 amino acids. The CDR3 DNA is TGTGCCAGCCCACCCCGGGCCGGGGAGCTGTTTTTT. Translating gives CASPPRAGELFF.

The chain recombines TRBV24-1 with TRBJ2-5; TRBD2 matches at 12 bases. The CDR3 is 16 amino acids. Germline values: CDR1 KGHDR, CDR2 SFDVKD. V lost 2 bases, J lost 4 bases, and 4 bases stayed unmatched. The chain's CDR3 is CATSDSSGRVTETQYF. Written as DNA, the CDR3 is TGTGCCACCAGTGATTCTAGCGGGAGGGTAACAGAGACCCAGTACTTC.

This rearrangement joins TRBV20-1 to TRBJ1-2, with 8 bases fitting TRBD1. The CDR3 extends over 13 amino acids. V shed 6 bases and J 2 bases; nucleotides not matched to a gene: 5. Per the germline V gene, CDR1 is DFQATT and CDR2 is SNEGSKA (reference sequence). The CDR3 bases are TGCAGTGCCAAGGGACAGGCCAACTATGGCTACACCTTC. The encoded protein is CSAKGQANYGYTF.

This clonotype was counted at least ten times. The chain uses TRBV20-1 and TRBJ2-5, with D tentatively TRBD1 (6 bases). Germline lookup yields CDR1 DFQATT and CDR2 SNEGSKA (reference sequence). The CDR3 runs to 13 residues. Deletions cut 6 bases from V and 2 bases from J, with 13 bases between. CDR3 nucleotides: TGCAGTGCGATGGGACATGGACAAGAGACCCAGTACTTC. This translates into CSAMGHGQETQYF.

This clonotype has a handful of counts. The chain's CDR3 is CSVKVQANWGNEQFF. DNA of the CDR3: TGCAGCGTTAAGGTCCAGGCCAATTGGGGTAATGAGCAGTTCTTC. This chain joins TRBV29-1 and TRBJ2-1; no definite D call. The length of the CDR3 is 15 residues. Trimming removed 5 bases from V and 7 bases from J, with 21 bases in between. Germline CDR1 and CDR2: SQVTM and ANQGSEA.

This clonotype was seen more than once but under ten times. This rearrangement joins TRBV5-1 to TRBJ1-3; D unclear. The CDR3 covers 16 residues. V gave up 0 bases and J gave up 0 bases, with 10 bases separating them. Germline V gene sequence: CDR1 SGHRS, CDR2 YFSETQ. The CDR3 protein is CASSLAPRGSGNTIYF. CDR3 nucleotides: TGCGCCAGCAGCTTGGCCCCCCGGGGCTCTGGAAACACCATATATTTT.

The V and J genes are TRBV12-3 or TRBV12-4 and TRBJ1-1; D is ambiguous. The CDR3 is 14 amino acids. With 0 bases removed from V and 7 bases from J, the gap between germline ends came to 12 bases. The CDR3 DNA is TGTGCCAGCAGTTTAGCAGAAACGAAGGGTGAAGCTTTCTTT. Its translation is CASSLAETKGEAFF.

This clonotype was detected ten times or more. The rearrangement joins TRBV18 to TRBJ2-7; tentatively, D is TRBD1 or TRBD2 (5 bases each). Germline V gives CDR1 KGHSH, CDR2 LQKENI. With 4 bases removed from V and 3 bases from J, the gap between germline ends came to 13 bases. This CDR3 has 14 residues. CDR3 amino acids: CASSRDGRNYEQYF. CDR3 bases: TGTGCCAGCTCACGGGACGGCCGGAACTACGAGCAGTACTTC.

This clonotype was seen more than once but under ten times. The V gene is TRBV28, the J gene TRBJ2-7, with D perhaps matching TRBD2 (6 bases). This CDR3 has 11 amino acids. Germline-derived CDR1 and CDR2 are MDHEN and SYDVKM. Trimming left V 8 bases short and J 4 bases short, with 9 bases between. This CDR3 is CASGRMYEQYF. The DNA for the CDR3 is TGTGCCAGCGGGAGGATGTACGAGCAGTACTTC.

The table lists this clonotype with many counts. The rearrangement links TRBV12-3 or TRBV12-4 to TRBJ1-6; 9 nucleotides agree with TRBD1. This CDR3 contains 15 residues. Unmatched junction bases numbered 4, after V lost 5 bases and J lost 5 bases. CDR3 in amino acids: CASSPGQGDNSPLHF. CDR3 coding DNA: TGTGCCAGCAGTCCGGGACAGGGCGATAATTCACCCCTCCACTTT.

The sample holds a few counts of this clonotype. The chain links TRBV18 to TRBJ2-3; 7 bases are a match to TRBD2. The trim removed 1 base at V and 4 bases at J, leaving 5 bases unmatched. CDR1 and CDR2 from the germline V gene are KGHSH and LQKENI. The CDR3 is 15 amino acids. Here the CDR3 reads CASSPQAGRADTQYF. The CDR3 nucleotides are TGTGCCAGCTCACCACAAGCGGGAAGGGCAGATACGCAGTATTTT.

This clonotype was seen at least ten times. This sequence joins TRBV6-5 and TRBJ1-2, with 7 bases fitting TRBD1. V trimming: 5 bases; J trimming: 6 bases; junction bases outside the gene matches: 12. The CDR3 is 15 residues long. Germline CDR1 is MNHEY and CDR2 is SVGAGI. CDR3 in DNA: TGTGCCAGCAGTCCGACAGGGTCAACCTATCATGGCTACACCTTC. It is translated as CASSPTGSTYHGYTF.

This clonotype was detected many times. The chain couples TRBV5-1 to TRBJ2-7, with TRBD2 identical over 8 bases. The trim removed 4 bases at V and 2 bases at J, leaving 5 bases unmatched. The length of the CDR3 is 14 residues. The germline gives CDR1 SGHRS, CDR2 YFSETQ. The CDR3 coding sequence is TGCGCCAGCAGCGGGTCGGGGGGGGCCTACGAGCAGTACTTC. Protein product: CASSGSGGAYEQYF.

This clonotype occurred many times. The chain uses TRBV29-1 and TRBJ1-1; unclear D gene. Trimming stripped 3 bases from V and 3 bases from J, with 5 bases between. Per the germline V gene, CDR1 is SQVTM and CDR2 is ANQGSEA. The CDR3 length is 11 residues. The CDR3 coding sequence is TGCAGCGTTGAGCCGTACACTGAAGCTTTCTTT. Protein: CSVEPYTEAFF.

This clonotype was seen more than once but under ten times. The V call is TRBV6-5, the J call TRBJ1-2; D is possibly TRBD1 (6 bases). In germline, CDR1 is MNHEY, CDR2 SVGAGI. The V and J ends lost 7 bases and 2 bases respectively, with 11 bases between them. The CDR3 has 13 amino acids. CDR3 region: CASKGDRNYGYTF. The CDR3 DNA reads TGTGCCAGCAAGGGAGACAGGAACTATGGCTACACCTTC.

A word on this clonotype: At one boundary the junction diverges from the germline segment, which might be a read error. The chain is built from TRBV7-2 and TRBJ2-5, with D possibly matching TRBD2 (7 bases). In germline, CDR1 is SGHTA, CDR2 FQGNSA. The CDR3 runs to 16 residues. The CDR3 DNA sequence: TGTGCCAGCAGTTTAGCGGACTGGGGAGGGGGAGAGACCCAGTACTTC. Translated: CASSLADWGGGETQYF.